A selection of T cell receptor beta chains follows, all from one sample in a study of shared clonotypes between healthy human individuals. Generated by immunoSEQ multiplex PCR, the TCRdb table keeps only in-frame clones and is missing some. Found here are roughly 2.1 million clones, roughly 91% of them singletons; the top ten hold 1.5% to 2%. Material for sequencing was naive CD8+ T cells from PBMCs. The origin of the receptors is a man between 18 and 29 years old in good health. Some clones in this sample may be carry-over from other donors' samples. The CDR3 runs from the conserved cysteine through the conserved F or W. A D gene is named only where the DNA matches it firmly. Part of the rows lack a size; the others show once, few, many or a class for expanded clones.

abundance,j_gene,d_gene,v_gene,CDR3aa,CDR3nt
NA,TRBJ2-2,NA,TRBV9,CASSAPVRGGNTGELFF,TGTGCCAGCAGCGCCCCAGTACGGGGAGGGAACACCGGGGAGCTGTTTTTT
NA,TRBJ1-2,NA,TRBV27,CASSLWAGDGYTF,TGTGCCAGCAGTTTATGGGCCGGGGATGGCTACACCTTC
NA,TRBJ1-2,NA,TRBV30,CAWSGNVAIRGYGYTF,TGTGCCTGGAGTGGAAACGTCGCGATCCGTGGCTATGGCTACACCTTC
NA,TRBJ2-1,NA,TRBV27,CASSPAAGERSNEQFF,TGTGCCAGCAGTCCCGCCGCGGGCGAGCGGTCCAATGAGCAGTTCTTC
NA,TRBJ2-4,TRBD2,TRBV7-8,CASSLSLAGDVAKNIQYF,TGTGCCAGCAGCTTAAGTCTAGCGGGGGACGTAGCCAAAAACATTCAGTACTTC
NA,TRBJ2-1,TRBD2,TRBV5-1,CASSLGTSGAYNEQFF,TGCGCCAGCAGCTTGGGGACTAGCGGGGCGTACAATGAGCAGTTCTTC
NA,TRBJ2-1,NA,TRBV27,CASSSTPGFPGKFF,TGTGCCAGCAGTTCTACACCGGGGTTTCCCGGCAAGTTCTTC
NA,TRBJ2-7,NA,TRBV4-1,CASSQTSGTLLVHEQYF,TGCGCCAGCAGCCAAACCTCCGGGACTTTATTGGTTCACGAGCAGTACTTC
NA,TRBJ2-2,NA,TRBV29-1,CSGQGGTFNTGELFF,TGCAGCGGTCAAGGGGGGACATTTAACACCGGGGAGCTGTTTTTT
NA,TRBJ2-7,TRBD1,TRBV7-6,CASSPRQGYEQYF,TGTGCCAGCAGCCCCCGACAGGGCTACGAGCAGTACTTC
NA,TRBJ1-2,TRBD1,TRBV9,CASSVGTGISPNYGYTF,TGTGCCAGCAGCGTAGGGACAGGTATTTCCCCTAACTATGGCTACACCTTC
once,TRBJ2-7,NA,TRBV30,CAWSPAMKTGRDHEQYF,TGTGCCTGGAGTCCCGCCATGAAGACAGGGAGGGACCACGAGCAGTACTTC
NA,TRBJ2-1,NA,TRBV30,CAWGGDWAGNEQFF,TGTGCCTGGGGAGGGGACTGGGCGGGGAATGAGCAGTTCTTC
NA,TRBJ1-1,NA,TRBV2,CASSERWGGEAFF,TGTGCCAGCAGTGAGAGGTGGGGGGGTGAAGCTTTCTTT
NA,TRBJ2-1,TRBD2,TRBV11-1,CASKVGLAGGGSYNEQFF,TGTGCCAGCAAGGTGGGACTAGCGGGAGGAGGGTCCTACAATGAGCAGTTCTTC
NA,TRBJ2-4,NA,TRBV7-2,CASSPRTRNIQYF,TGTGCCAGCAGCCCCCGAACTAGGAACATTCAGTACTTC
NA,TRBJ2-1,TRBD2,TRBV4-2,CASSQGILAEGVNEQFF,TGTGCCAGCAGCCAAGGTATCCTAGCGGAGGGAGTGAATGAGCAGTTCTTC
NA,TRBJ1-5,NA,TRBV6-5,CATGDNQPQHF,TGTGCCACGGGGGACAATCAGCCCCAGCATTTT
NA,TRBJ2-5,NA,TRBV27,CASSSPAQETQYF,TGTGCCAGCAGTTCCCCCGCCCAAGAGACCCAGTACTTC
NA,TRBJ1-5,NA,TRBV21-1,CASSKDRLESNQPQHF,TGTGCCAGCAGCAAAGATCGGTTGGAAAGCAATCAGCCCCAGCATTTT
NA,TRBJ2-1,NA,TRBV28,CASTLSFGAANQQFF,TGTGCCAGCACTCTTTCCTTTGGGGCTGCTAATCAGCAGTTCTTC
NA,TRBJ2-7,TRBD1,TRBV4-3,CASSPRTGGTYEQYF,TGCGCCAGCAGCCCGCGGACAGGGGGAACCTACGAGCAGTACTTC
NA,TRBJ2-1,NA,TRBV11-2,CASSLDWVVDNEQFF,TGTGCCAGCAGCTTAGATTGGGTAGTGGACAATGAGCAGTTCTTC
NA,TRBJ1-1,NA,TRBV19,CASSFGGVEAFF,TGTGCCAGTAGTTTTGGGGGGGTTGAAGCTTTCTTT